The text below deals with one T cell receptor (beta chain). Its antigen is undetermined. The time point was: persistent/refractory GD, antithyroid drugs over 5 years with positive TRAb. Scientists built the TCR library using RNA that was extracted from PBMCs. Investigators prepared the TCR beta libraries by applying iRepertoire HTBI primers and Arm-PCR of CDR3 regions. TCRdb ran MiXCR on the multiplex PCR reads and lists one entry per CDR3 protein. The data contain 400,000 to 500,000 distinct CDR3 sequences, under 25% of them seen just once; the ten biggest clones take up over 6%. This record comes from a study of regulatory T cells in long-lasting Graves disease. Findings and caveats of the study: Few sampled subjects may have lowered accuracy. Whereas new patients shared 966 public clonotypes, persistent patients shared more, at 2,500 to 3,500. Under persistent disease, TRBV28, TRBJ1-2 and TRBJ2-5 were used preferentially.

The CDR3 runs to 14 residues. The V gene end was trimmed by 1 base and the J gene end by 5 bases; junction bases not matched to a gene: 5. Germline V gene data show CDR1 as SGHTA and CDR2 as FQGNSA. The chain carries TRBV7-2 and TRBJ2-7, with TRBD1 identical over 7 bases. The sequence came from a female donor with Graves disease. The material was peripheral blood mononuclear cells (PBMCs), obtained when the disease was refractory, from a patient treated with antithyroid drugs. CDR3 nucleotides: TGTGCCAGCAGCTTAGGACAGGGCCCCAACGAGCAGTACTTC. This sequence encodes CASSLGQGPNEQYF.